This TCR beta chain was profiled in a study of T cell responses to AZD1222 COVID-19 vaccine. Points from the study as a whole: Clonal diversity was possibly underestimated, and the donors were mostly white British, with more females. Variant regions that are unmutated are reportedly the target of nearly half of spike-specific TCRs.

The CDR3 runs to 15 residues. The V gene's germline CDR1 is LGHNA and CDR2 YSLEER. V gave up 0 bases and J gave up 4 bases, with 12 bases separating them. Comment on this clone: Its antigen is unidentified.

Sequenced by immunoSEQ multiplex PCR; TCRdb stores in-frame clones only, minus some. The table records 95,000 to 150,000 clones, 85% to 95% of them present only once. The clonotype was recovered from an adult who received the AZD1222 COVID-19 vaccine. Sample: peripheral blood, taken 28 days after the second AZD1222 dose. V and J are TRBV4-3 and TRBJ2-5; D is possibly TRBD1 or TRBD2 (5 bases each). CDR3 coding DNA: TGCGCCAGCAGCCAAGAGGGAGCAACAGGAGAGACCCAGTACTTC. It codes for CASSQEGATGETQYF.